Sequencing of this T cell receptor beta chain was carried out in a study of monozygotic twins with inflammatory bowel disease. Study-level results: No discrimination was achieved between different T cell subtypes. The co-twins with IBD showed lower TCRbeta diversity (inverse Simpson) than their healthy siblings.

Details on this clonotype: Its cognate antigen is unknown.

TCRdb derives one entry per CDR3 protein from the 5' RACE reads, leaving out DNA. This sample contains some 83,000 distinct CDR3 sequences. The CDR3 consists of 12 residues. The germline V gene has CDR1 DFQATT and CDR2 SNEGSKA (reference sequence). This chain uses TRBV20-1 with TRBJ1-5. The sample taken for sequencing was blood. The origin of this receptor is a human donor with ulcerative colitis or Crohn's disease, or a healthy co-twin of an affected twin (not recorded which). The CDR3 spells CSARPSNQPQHF.